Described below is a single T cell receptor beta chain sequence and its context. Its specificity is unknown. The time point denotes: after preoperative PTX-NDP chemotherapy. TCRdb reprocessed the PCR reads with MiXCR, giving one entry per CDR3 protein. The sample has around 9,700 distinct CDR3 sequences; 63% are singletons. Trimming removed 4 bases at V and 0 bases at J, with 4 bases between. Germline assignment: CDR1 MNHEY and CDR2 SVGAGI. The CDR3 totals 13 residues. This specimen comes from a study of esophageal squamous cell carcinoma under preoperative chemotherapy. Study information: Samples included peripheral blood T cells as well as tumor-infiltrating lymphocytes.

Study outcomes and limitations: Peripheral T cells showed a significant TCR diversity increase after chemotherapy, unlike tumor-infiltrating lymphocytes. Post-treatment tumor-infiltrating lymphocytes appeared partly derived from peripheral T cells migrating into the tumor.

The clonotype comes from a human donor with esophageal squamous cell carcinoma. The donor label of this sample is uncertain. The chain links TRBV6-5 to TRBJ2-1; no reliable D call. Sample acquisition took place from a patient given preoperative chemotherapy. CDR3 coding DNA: TGTGCCAGCAGTTCCCACTCCTACAATGAGCAGTTCTTC. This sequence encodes CASSSHSYNEQFF.